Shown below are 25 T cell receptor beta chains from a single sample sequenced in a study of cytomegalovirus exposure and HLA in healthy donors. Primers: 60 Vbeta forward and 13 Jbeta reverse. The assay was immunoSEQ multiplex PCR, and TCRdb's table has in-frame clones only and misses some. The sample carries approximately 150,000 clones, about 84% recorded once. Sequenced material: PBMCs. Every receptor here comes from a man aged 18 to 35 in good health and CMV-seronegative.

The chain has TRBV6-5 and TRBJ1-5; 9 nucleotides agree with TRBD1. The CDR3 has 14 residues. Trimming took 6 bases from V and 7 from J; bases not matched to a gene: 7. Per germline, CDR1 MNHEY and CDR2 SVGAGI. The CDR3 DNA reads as TGTGCCAGCAGACAGGGGGCGGGCGGACAGCCCCAGCATTTT. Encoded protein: CASRQGAGGQPQHF.

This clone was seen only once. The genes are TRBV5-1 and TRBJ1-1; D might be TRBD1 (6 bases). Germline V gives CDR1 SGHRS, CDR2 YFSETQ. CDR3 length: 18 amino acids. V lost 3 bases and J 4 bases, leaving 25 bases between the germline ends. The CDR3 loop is CASSYQTGTMGVGTEAFF. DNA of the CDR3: TGCGCCAGCAGCTATCAAACCGGGACAATGGGGGTTGGCACTGAAGCTTTCTTT.

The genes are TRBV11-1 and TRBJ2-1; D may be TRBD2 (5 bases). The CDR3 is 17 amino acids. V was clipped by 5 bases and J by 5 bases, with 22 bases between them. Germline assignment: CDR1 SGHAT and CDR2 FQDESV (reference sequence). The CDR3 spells CASSPPYRGPSNNEQFF. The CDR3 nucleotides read TGTGCCAGCAGCCCCCCGTATCGGGGTCCTTCTAACAATGAGCAGTTCTTC.

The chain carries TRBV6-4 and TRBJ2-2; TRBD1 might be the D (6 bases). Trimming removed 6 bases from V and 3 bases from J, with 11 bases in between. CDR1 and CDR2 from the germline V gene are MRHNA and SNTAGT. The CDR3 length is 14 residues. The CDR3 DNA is TGTGCCAGCAGGCAGGGGCCAGACACCGGGGAGCTGTTTTTT. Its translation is CASRQGPDTGELFF.

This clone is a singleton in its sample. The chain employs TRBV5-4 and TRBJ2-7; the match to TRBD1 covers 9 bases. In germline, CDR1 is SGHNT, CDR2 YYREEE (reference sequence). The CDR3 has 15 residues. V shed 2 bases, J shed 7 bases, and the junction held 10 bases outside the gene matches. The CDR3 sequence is CASSFSPGQGLEQYF. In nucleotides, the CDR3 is TGTGCCAGCAGCTTCTCCCCGGGACAGGGATTGGAGCAGTACTTC.

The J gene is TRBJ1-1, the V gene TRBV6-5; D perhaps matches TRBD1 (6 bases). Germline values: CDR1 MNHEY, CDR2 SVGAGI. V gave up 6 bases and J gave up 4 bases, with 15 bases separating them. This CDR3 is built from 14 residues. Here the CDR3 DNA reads TGTGCCAGCAGCCCCAGGGGTGGTGGCACTGAAGCTTTCTTT. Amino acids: CASSPRGGGTEAFF.

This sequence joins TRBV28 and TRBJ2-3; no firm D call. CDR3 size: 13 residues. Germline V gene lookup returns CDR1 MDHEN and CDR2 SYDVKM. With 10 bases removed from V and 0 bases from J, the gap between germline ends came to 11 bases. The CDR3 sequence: CATSSRSTDTQYF. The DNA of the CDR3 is TGTGCCACCAGCTCGAGGAGCACAGATACGCAGTATTTT. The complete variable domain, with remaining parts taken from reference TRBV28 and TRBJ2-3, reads DVKVTQSSRYLVKRTGEKVFLECVQDMDHENMFWYRQDPGLGLRLIYFSYDVKMKEKGDIPEGYSVSREKKERFSLILESASTNQTSMYLCATSSRSTDTQYFGPGTRLTVL.

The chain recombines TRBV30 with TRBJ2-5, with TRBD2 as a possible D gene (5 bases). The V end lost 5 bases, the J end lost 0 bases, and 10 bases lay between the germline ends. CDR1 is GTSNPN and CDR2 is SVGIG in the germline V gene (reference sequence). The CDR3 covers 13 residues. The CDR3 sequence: CAWSRGNQETQYF. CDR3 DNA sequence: TGTGCCTGGTCCCGGGGAAACCAAGAGACCCAGTACTTC. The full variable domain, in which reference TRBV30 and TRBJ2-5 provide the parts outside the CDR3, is SQTIHQWPATLVQPVGSPLSLECTVEGTSNPNLYWYRQAAGRGLQLLFYSVGIGQISSEVPQNLSASRPQDRQFILSSKKLLLSDSGFYLCAWSRGNQETQYFGPGTRLLVL.

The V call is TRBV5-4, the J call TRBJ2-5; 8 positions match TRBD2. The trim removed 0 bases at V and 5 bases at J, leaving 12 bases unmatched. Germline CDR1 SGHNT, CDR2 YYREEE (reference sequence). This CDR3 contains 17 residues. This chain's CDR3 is CASSLDGTRIDKETQYF. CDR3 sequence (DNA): TGTGCCAGCAGCTTGGACGGGACTAGAATCGACAAGGAGACCCAGTACTTC.

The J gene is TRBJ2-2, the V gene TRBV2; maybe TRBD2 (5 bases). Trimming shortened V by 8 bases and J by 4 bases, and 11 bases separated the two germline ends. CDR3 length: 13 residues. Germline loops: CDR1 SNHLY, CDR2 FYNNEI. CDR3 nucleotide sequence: TGTGCCAGCTGGGTTGGAGGCACCGGGGAGCTGTTTTTT. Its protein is CASWVGGTGELFF.

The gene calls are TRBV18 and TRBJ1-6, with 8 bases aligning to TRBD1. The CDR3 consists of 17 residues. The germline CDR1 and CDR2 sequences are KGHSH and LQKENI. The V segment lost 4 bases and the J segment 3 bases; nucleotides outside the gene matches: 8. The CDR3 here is CASSRGGDRGYNSPLHF. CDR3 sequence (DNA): TGTGCCAGCTCACGAGGCGGAGACAGGGGCTATAATTCACCCCTCCACTTT.

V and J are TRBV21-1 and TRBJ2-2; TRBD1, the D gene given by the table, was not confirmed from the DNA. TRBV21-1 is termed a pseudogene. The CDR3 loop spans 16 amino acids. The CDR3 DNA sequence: TGTGCCAGCAGCTTCGAAGGGGGCGCCGACACCGGGGAGCTGTTTTTT. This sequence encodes CASSFEGGADTGELFF.

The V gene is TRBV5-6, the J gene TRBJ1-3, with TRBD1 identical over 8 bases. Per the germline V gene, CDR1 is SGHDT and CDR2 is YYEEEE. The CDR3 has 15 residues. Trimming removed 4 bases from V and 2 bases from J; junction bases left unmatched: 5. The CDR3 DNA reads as TGTGCCAGCAGCCCTACACAGGGGGCTGGAAACACCATATATTTT. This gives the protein CASSPTQGAGNTIYF.

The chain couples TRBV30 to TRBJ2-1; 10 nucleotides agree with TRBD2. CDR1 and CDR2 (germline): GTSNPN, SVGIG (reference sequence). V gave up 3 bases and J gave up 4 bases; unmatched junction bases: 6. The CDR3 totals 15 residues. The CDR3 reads CAWSLGLAIYNEQFF. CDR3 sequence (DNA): TGTGCCTGGAGCTTGGGACTAGCGATATACAATGAGCAGTTCTTC.

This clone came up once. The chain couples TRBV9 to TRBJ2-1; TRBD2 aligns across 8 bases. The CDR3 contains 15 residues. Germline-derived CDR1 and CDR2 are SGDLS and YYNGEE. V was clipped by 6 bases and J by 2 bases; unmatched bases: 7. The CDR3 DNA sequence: TGTGCCAGCACCCCCGGGGGGGAGGCCTACAATGAGCAGTTCTTC. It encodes CASTPGGEAYNEQFF.

CDR3: CASSLKGEGYTF. As DNA, the CDR3 is TGCGCCAGCAGCTTGAAAGGAGAAGGCTACACCTTC. The genes are TRBV5-1 and TRBJ1-2, with D unresolved. Trimming cost V 1 base and J 8 bases, with 9 bases left between them. CDR1 and CDR2 (germline): SGHRS, YFSETQ. The CDR3 covers 12 residues.

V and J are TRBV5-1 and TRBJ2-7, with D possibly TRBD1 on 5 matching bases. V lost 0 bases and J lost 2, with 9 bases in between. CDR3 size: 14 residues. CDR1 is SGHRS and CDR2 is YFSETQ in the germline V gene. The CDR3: CASSLGQQPYEQYF. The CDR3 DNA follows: TGCGCCAGCAGCTTGGGACAGCAACCCTACGAGCAGTACTTC.

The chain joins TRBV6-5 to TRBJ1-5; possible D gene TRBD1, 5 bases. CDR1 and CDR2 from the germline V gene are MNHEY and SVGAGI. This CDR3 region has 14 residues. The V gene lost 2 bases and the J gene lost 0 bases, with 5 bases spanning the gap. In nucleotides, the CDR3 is TGTGCCAGCAGTTACAGGGGTAGCAATCAGCCCCAGCATTTT. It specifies CASSYRGSNQPQHF.

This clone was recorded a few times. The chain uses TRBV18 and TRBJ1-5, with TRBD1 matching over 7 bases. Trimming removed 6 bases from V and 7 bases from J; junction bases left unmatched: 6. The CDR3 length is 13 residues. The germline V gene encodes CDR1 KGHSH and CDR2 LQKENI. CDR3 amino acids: CASSRDREQPQHF. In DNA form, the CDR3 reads TGTGCCAGCTCCCGGGACAGAGAGCAGCCCCAGCATTTT. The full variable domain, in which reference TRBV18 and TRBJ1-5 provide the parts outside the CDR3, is NAGVMQNPRHLVRRRGQEARLRCSPMKGHSHVYWYRQLPEEGLKFMVYLQKENIIDESGMPKERFSAEFPKEGPSILRIQQVVRGDSAAYFCASSRDREQPQHFGDGTRLSIL.

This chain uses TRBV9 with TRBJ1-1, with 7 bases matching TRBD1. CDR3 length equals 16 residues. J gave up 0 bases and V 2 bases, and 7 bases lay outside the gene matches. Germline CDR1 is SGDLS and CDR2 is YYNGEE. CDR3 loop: CASSVLTGVVNTEAFF. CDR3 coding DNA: TGTGCCAGCAGCGTCCTTACAGGGGTGGTGAACACTGAAGCTTTCTTT.

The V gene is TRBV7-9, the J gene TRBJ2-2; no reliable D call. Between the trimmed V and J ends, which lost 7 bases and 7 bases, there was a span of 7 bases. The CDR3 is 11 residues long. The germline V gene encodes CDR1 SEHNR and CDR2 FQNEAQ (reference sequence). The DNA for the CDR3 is TGTGCCAGCAACGCAGGCGGGGAGCTGTTTTTT. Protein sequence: CASNAGGELFF.

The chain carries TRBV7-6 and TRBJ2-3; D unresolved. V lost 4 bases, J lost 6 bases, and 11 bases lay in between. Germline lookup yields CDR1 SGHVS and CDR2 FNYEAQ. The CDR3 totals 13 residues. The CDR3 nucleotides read TGTGCCAGCAGCTCCTTGACGGAGGATACGCAGTATTTT. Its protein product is CASSSLTEDTQYF.

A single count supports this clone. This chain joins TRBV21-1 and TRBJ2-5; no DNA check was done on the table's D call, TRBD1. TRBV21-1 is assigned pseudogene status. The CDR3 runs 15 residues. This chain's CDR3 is CASSICKRQGETQYF. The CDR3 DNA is TGTGCCAGCAGCATCTGCAAGAGGCAGGGGGAGACCCAGTACTTC.

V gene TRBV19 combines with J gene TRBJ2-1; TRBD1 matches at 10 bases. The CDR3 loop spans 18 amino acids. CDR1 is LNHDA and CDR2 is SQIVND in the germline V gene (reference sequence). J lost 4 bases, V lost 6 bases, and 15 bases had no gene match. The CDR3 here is CASSPPWGTGEFYNEQFF. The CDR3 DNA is TGTGCCAGTAGCCCACCTTGGGGGACAGGGGAGTTTTACAATGAGCAGTTCTTC.

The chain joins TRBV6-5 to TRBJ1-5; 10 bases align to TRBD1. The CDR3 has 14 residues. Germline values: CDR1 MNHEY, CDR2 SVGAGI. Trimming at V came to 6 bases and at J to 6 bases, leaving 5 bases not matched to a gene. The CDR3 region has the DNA TGTGCCAGCAGCCCGGACAGGGGGTCTCAGCCCCAGCATTTT. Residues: CASSPDRGSQPQHF.